In this sample, the clone carrying this T cell receptor beta chain turned up many times. Antigen: not known. This record belongs to a study of T cells after yellow fever vaccination. Whole-study findings and limits: Weaker in magnitude, the secondary response showed a faster peak on day 5 versus 15.

5'RACE template switching generated TCR cDNA, adding a universal primer site and UMIs. Using its own MiXCR run on the 5' RACE reads, TCRdb lists one record per CDR3 protein. The profile shows about 110,000 distinct CDR3 sequences, around 8% of them singletons. The V and J ends lost 0 bases and 6 bases, in that order; junction bases with no gene match: 8. Germline loops: CDR1 LGHNA, CDR2 YNFKEQ. CDR3 length equals 16 residues. V gene TRBV4-2 combines with J gene TRBJ1-5, with 7 bases that match TRBD1. The sequence was obtained from a man aged 25 to 45 who received the YFV17D yellow fever vaccine. Sequenced here: CD8+ T cells sorted from PBMCs, sampled 45 days after the yellow fever booster vaccination. CDR3 DNA sequence: TGTGCCAGCAGCCAAGAATCCCGACAGGGCGGTCAGCCCCAGCATTTT. It specifies CASSQESRQGGQPQHF.